What follows are 18 T cell receptor beta chains derived from one specimen sequenced in a study of T cells after posttransplantation cyclophosphamide. Cyclophosphamide on days +3 and +4 followed busulfan-fludarabine conditioning and a marrow graft. Assay used: immunoSEQ multiplex PCR; TCRdb lists only in-frame clones, some missing. Of thousands of clones detected, 69% appear once; the ten largest clones hold approximately 51%. This specimen consisted of CD8+ T cells sorted from PBMCs, obtained around 1,100 days after allogeneic stem cell transplant with posttransplant cyclophosphamide. These receptors were obtained from a female patient aged 40-49 years who received an allogeneic stem cell transplant from a related donor, was CMV-positive, and had no GVHD. The graft donor may be the source of some T cells.

This chain uses TRBV6-4 with TRBJ2-3; TRBD2 is a possible D gene (6 bases). The germline V gene has CDR1 MRHNA and CDR2 SNTAGT. Trimming pared 6 bases from V and 2 bases from J, leaving 15 bases between. The CDR3 covers 15 residues. The CDR3 loop reads CASRGGVTYTDTQYF. The CDR3 nucleotides are TGTGCCAGCAGAGGCGGGGTGACCTACACAGATACGCAGTATTTT.

For this clone: Other DNA sequences in this sample translate to the same CDR3. The chain carries TRBV9 and TRBJ2-7; 7 positions match TRBD1. CDR1 SGDLS and CDR2 YYNGEE come from the germline V gene. The CDR3 runs to 15 residues. V shed 6 bases and J 4 bases; nucleotides not matched to a gene: 13. Written as DNA, the CDR3 is TGTGCCAGCATTATCGAACAGGGGACGGCATACGAGCAGTACTTC. Protein: CASIIEQGTAYEQYF.

The chain has TRBV4-2 and TRBJ2-7, with D possibly TRBD1 on 5 matching bases. The CDR3 totals 15 residues. The V gene lost 0 bases and the J gene lost 1 base, with 10 bases spanning the gap. Per germline, CDR1 LGHNA and CDR2 YNFKEQ. CDR3 in amino acids: CASSQDSQGSYEQYF. In nucleotides, the CDR3 is TGTGCCAGCAGCCAAGATTCCCAGGGATCCTACGAGCAGTACTTC.

V is TRBV7-7 and J is TRBJ2-7, with TRBD1 as a possible D gene (5 bases). The CDR3 spans 13 residues. Looked up from germline, CDR1 is SSHAT and CDR2 is FNYEAQ (reference sequence). V lost 5 bases, J lost 1 base, and 9 bases lay in between. The DNA for the CDR3 is TGTGCCAGCAGCATACAGGAATCCTACGAGCAGTACTTC. The encoded protein is CASSIQESYEQYF.

The chain carries TRBV14 and TRBJ2-1; 11 bases match TRBD2. CDR1 is SGHDN and CDR2 is FVKESK in the germline V gene. V lost 4 bases to trimming and J lost 3 bases; unmatched junction nucleotides: 5. This CDR3 region has 16 residues. The CDR3 loop reads CASSPLAGGLYNEQFF. CDR3 sequence (DNA): TGTGCCAGCAGCCCGCTAGCGGGGGGACTCTACAATGAGCAGTTCTTC.

This clone has just a few counts. The V call is TRBV4-2, the J call TRBJ1-5, with 8 bases identical to TRBD1. V lost 3 bases and J lost 7; bases outside the gene matches: 11. Germline V gene sequence: CDR1 LGHNA, CDR2 YNFKEQ. The CDR3 has 16 residues. As DNA, the CDR3 is TGTGCCAGCAGCCAGAACCAGGGGGCAGGAGGACAGCCCCAGCATTTT. It yields the protein CASSQNQGAGGQPQHF.

This clone has a handful of counts. Additional DNA sequences in this sample encode the identical CDR3. This sequence joins TRBV9 and TRBJ2-7; 8 bases align to TRBD1. Germline CDR1 is SGDLS and CDR2 is YYNGEE. The CDR3 sequence is 15 residues long. V lost 4 bases and J lost 2; bases outside the gene matches: 8. CDR3 residues: CASSFRQGTAYEQYF. In DNA form, the CDR3 reads TGTGCCAGCAGCTTCAGACAGGGGACGGCCTACGAGCAGTACTTC.

The chain joins TRBV4-1 to TRBJ2-7; a possible D gene is TRBD2 (5 bases). CDR3 length: 16 amino acids. V was trimmed by 1 base and J by 0 bases, leaving 13 bases between them. CDR1 is MGHRA and CDR2 is YSYEKL in the germline V gene. The CDR3 protein is CASSQVAGGPSYEQYF. Here the CDR3 DNA reads TGCGCCAGCAGCCAAGTGGCGGGCGGGCCCTCCTACGAGCAGTACTTC.

This clone was picked up a small number of times. Distinct nucleotide sequences in the sample also encode this CDR3. This sequence joins TRBV9 and TRBJ2-7; possibly TRBD1 for D (5 bases). Trimming removed 5 bases from V and 4 bases from J, with 19 bases in between. The CDR3 has 15 residues. Germline lookup yields CDR1 SGDLS and CDR2 YYNGEE. The CDR3 DNA reads as TGTGCCAGCAGTATCAGACAGAAGACGGCATACGAGCAGTACTTC. It yields the protein CASSIRQKTAYEQYF.

The V call is TRBV10-3, the J call TRBJ2-5; D is possibly TRBD1 (6 bases). V was trimmed by 4 bases and J by 7 bases, leaving 19 bases between them. The CDR3 is made up of 15 amino acids. Germline lookup yields CDR1 ENHRY and CDR2 SYGVKD. CDR3 nucleotide sequence: TGTGCCATCAGTGCCCCGGAAGGGGGTGGGGGGACCCAGTACTTC. Its translation: CAISAPEGGGGTQYF.

The chain joins TRBV11-2 to TRBJ2-7; D unresolved. CDR3 length: 13 residues. Germline V gene lookup returns CDR1 SGHAT and CDR2 FQNNGV. V gave up 1 base and J gave up 3 bases, with 7 bases separating them. CDR3 region: CASSLGPNYEQYF. CDR3 nucleotide sequence: TGTGCCAGCAGCTTAGGGCCAAACTACGAGCAGTACTTC.

This chain joins TRBV15 and TRBJ2-1; TRBD1 matches 9 bases. After removal of 0 bases from V and 8 bases from J, the junction contained 5 bases not matched to a gene. The germline V gene encodes CDR1 LNHNV and CDR2 YYDKDF (reference sequence). The CDR3 runs 15 residues. The CDR3 here is CATSRDWTGVDEQFF. DNA of the CDR3: TGTGCCACCAGCAGAGATTGGACAGGGGTCGATGAGCAGTTCTTC.

The chain couples TRBV7-9 to TRBJ2-5; possible D gene TRBD1, 6 bases. From germline, CDR1 is SEHNR and CDR2 FQNEAQ (reference sequence). V was pared by 5 bases and J by 5 bases, with 21 bases between. The CDR3 consists of 16 residues. The CDR3 sequence: CASSPPGTLGRETQYF. The CDR3 nucleotides read TGTGCCAGCAGCCCCCCCGGGACATTGGGTCGGGAGACCCAGTACTTC.

CDR3 DNA sequence: TGTGCCAGCAGTTCTACAGGTTCTGGGGCCAACGTCCTGACTTTC. It translates to CASSSTGSGANVLTF. V usage is TRBV7-3 and J usage is TRBJ2-6, with D possibly matching TRBD1 (5 bases). Germline CDR1 and CDR2: SGHTA and FQGTGA. CDR3 size: 15 residues. The germline V and J ends were trimmed by 6 bases and 1 base, with 10 bases remaining between them.

This clone was seen a handful of times. Other DNA sequences of this sample code for an identical CDR3. The chain has TRBV9 and TRBJ2-7; D call uncertain. The V end lost 4 bases, the J end lost 2 bases, and 16 bases lay between the germline ends. Germline assignment: CDR1 SGDLS and CDR2 YYNGEE. This CDR3 region has 15 residues. The CDR3 reads CASSFKQKTAYEQYF. CDR3 DNA sequence: TGTGCCAGCAGCTTCAAACAGAAGACGGCCTACGAGCAGTACTTC.

This chain links TRBV7-9 with TRBJ1-5; D gene ambiguous. CDR3 length: 15 amino acids. Germline V CDR1 and CDR2: SEHNR, FQNEAQ (reference sequence). Trimming pared 1 base from V and 0 bases from J, leaving 7 bases between. The CDR3 bases are TGTGCCAGCAGCTTAGGGCAGGATAGCAATCAGCCCCAGCATTTT. Translated: CASSLGQDSNQPQHF.

Comment on this clone: At one end, the junction sequence differs from germline, possibly due to a read error. Other DNA sequences in the same sample also yield this CDR3. The chain has TRBV4-1 and TRBJ1-6; D perhaps matches TRBD1 (5 bases). Germline loops: CDR1 MGHRA, CDR2 YSYEKL. The CDR3 consists of 19 residues. CDR3 residues: CASSPRGAGTSSYNSPLHF. The CDR3 bases are TGCGCCAGCAGCCCCCGGGGCGCGGGAACGAGCTCCTATAATTCCCCCCTCCACTTT.

This chain uses TRBV28 with TRBJ1-1; D gene ambiguous. Trimming took off 3 bases at V and 10 bases at J, with 15 bases between the two ends. CDR1 MDHEN and CDR2 SYDVKM come from the germline V gene. The CDR3 is 13 amino acids. CDR3 sequence reads: CASSFRGPRAAFF. In DNA form, the CDR3 reads TGTGCCAGCAGTTTCCGAGGCCCGAGGGCAGCTTTCTTT. Full variable domain (outside the CDR3, taken from reference TRBV28 and TRBJ1-1): DVKVTQSSRYLVKRTGEKVFLECVQDMDHENMFWYRQDPGLGLRLIYFSYDVKMKEKGDIPEGYSVSREKKERFSLILESASTNQTSMYLCASSFRGPRAAFFGQGTRLTVV.